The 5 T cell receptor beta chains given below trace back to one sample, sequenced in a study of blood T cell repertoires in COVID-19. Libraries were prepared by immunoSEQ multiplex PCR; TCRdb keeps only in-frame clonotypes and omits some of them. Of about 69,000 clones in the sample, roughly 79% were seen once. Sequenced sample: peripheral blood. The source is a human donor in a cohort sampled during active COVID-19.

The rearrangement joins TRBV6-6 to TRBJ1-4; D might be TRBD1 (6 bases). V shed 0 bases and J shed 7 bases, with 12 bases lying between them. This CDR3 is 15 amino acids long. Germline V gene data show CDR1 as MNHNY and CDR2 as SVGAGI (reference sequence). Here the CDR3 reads CASSYSTQGFEKLFF. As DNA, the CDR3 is TGTGCCAGCAGTTACTCGACCCAGGGGTTTGAAAAACTGTTTTTT.

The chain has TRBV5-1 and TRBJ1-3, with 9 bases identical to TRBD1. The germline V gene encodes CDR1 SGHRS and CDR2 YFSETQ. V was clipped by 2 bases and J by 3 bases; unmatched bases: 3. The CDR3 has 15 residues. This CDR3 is CASSLTGGSGNTIYF. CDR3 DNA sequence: TGCGCCAGCAGCTTAACAGGGGGCAGTGGAAACACCATATATTTT.

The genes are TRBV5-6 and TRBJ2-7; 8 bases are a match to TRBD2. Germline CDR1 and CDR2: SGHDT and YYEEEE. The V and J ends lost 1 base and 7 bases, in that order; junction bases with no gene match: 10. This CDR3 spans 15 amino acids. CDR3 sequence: CASSLLAGPPGEQYF. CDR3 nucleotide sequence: TGTGCCAGCAGCTTGTTAGCGGGGCCGCCCGGGGAGCAGTACTTC. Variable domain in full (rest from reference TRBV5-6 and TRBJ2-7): DAGVTQSPTHLIKTRGQQVTLRCSPKSGHDTVSWYQQALGQGPQFIFQYYEEEERQRGNFPDRFSGHQFPNYSSELNVNALLLGDSALYLCASSLLAGPPGEQYFGPGTRLTVT.

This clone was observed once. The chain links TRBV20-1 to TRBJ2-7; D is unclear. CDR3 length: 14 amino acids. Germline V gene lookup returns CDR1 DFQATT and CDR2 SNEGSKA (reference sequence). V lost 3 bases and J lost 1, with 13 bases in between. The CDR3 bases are TGCAGTGCTAGTTTCCCGGGTATGTCCTACGAGCAGTACTTC. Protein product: CSASFPGMSYEQYF.

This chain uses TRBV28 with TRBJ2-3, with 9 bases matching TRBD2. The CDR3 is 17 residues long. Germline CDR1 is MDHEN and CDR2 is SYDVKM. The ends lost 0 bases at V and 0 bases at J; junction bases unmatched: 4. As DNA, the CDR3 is TGTGCCAGCAGTTTATGGGGCGGGGGGGCTAGCACAGATACGCAGTATTTT. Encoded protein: CASSLWGGGASTDTQYF. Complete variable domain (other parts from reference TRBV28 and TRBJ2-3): DVKVTQSSRYLVKRTGEKVFLECVQDMDHENMFWYRQDPGLGLRLIYFSYDVKMKEKGDIPEGYSVSREKKERFSLILESASTNQTSMYLCASSLWGGGASTDTQYFGPGTRLTVL.